The rows below give T cell receptor beta chains drawn from one sample of a study of neurological immune-mediated disorders. TCRdb fed the 5' RACE reads into MiXCR, producing one record per CDR3 protein. The sample holds roughly 43,000 distinct CDR3 sequences, roughly 2% seen once. Sequenced: PBMCs. The receptors were sampled from a woman aged 40 to 50 with multiple sclerosis. Each CDR3 is given with its conserved first and last residue. The order of the fields is clone size, J gene, V gene, D gene, CDR3 length, CDR3 DNA, CDR3 protein. The D gene is left open where the match is weak. Clone size is given for some rows only: seen once, a few or many times, or a class if the clone is expanded.

abundance: many
j_gene: TRBJ2-5
v_gene: TRBV24-1
d_gene: -
len: 12
CDR3nt: TGTGCCACCAGTGGAGGGGAAGAGACCCAGTACTTC
CDR3aa: CATSGGEETQYF

abundance: many
j_gene: TRBJ2-1
v_gene: TRBV20-1
d_gene: -
len: 14
CDR3nt: TGCAGTGCCAGGGACTTCAACTCCTACAATGAGCAGTTCTTC
CDR3aa: CSARDFNSYNEQFF

abundance: many
j_gene: TRBJ2-1
v_gene: TRBV9
d_gene: TRBD1
len: 17
CDR3nt: TGTGCCAGCAGCGTAGCCGGACAGGGGCCCGGGTACAATGAGCAGTTCTTC
CDR3aa: CASSVAGQGPGYNEQFF

abundance: many
j_gene: TRBJ1-6
v_gene: TRBV3-1
d_gene: -
len: 16
CDR3nt: TGTGCCACCGGACAGACGGGGTGGGCCTATAATTCACCCCTCCACTTT
CDR3aa: CATGQTGWAYNSPLHF

abundance: many
j_gene: TRBJ2-3
v_gene: TRBV7-2
d_gene: -
len: 14
CDR3nt: TGTGCCAGCAGCCGACTATCTAGCAGGGATACGCAGTATTTT
CDR3aa: CASSRLSSRDTQYF

abundance: many
j_gene: TRBJ1-1
v_gene: TRBV20-1
d_gene: -
len: 19
CDR3nt: TGCAGTGCTAGAGATTCCCACACACCACGTCGACAGAAGAACACTGAAGCTTTCTTT
CDR3aa: CSARDSHTPRRQKNTEAFF

abundance: many
j_gene: TRBJ2-3
v_gene: TRBV5-1
d_gene: -
len: 14
CDR3nt: TGCGCCAGCAGCTTGGAAAGGCCCACAGATACGCAGTATTTT
CDR3aa: CASSLERPTDTQYF

abundance: many
j_gene: TRBJ1-1
v_gene: TRBV5-1
d_gene: TRBD1
len: 15
CDR3nt: TGCGCCAGCAGCTTTCGGGTGAGGGGGCAGGATGAAGCTTTCTTT
CDR3aa: CASSFRVRGQDEAFF

abundance: many
j_gene: TRBJ2-3
v_gene: TRBV5-1
d_gene: TRBD1
len: 15
CDR3nt: TGCGCCAGCAGCTCCTACGGGACAGACACAGATACGCAGTATTTT
CDR3aa: CASSSYGTDTDTQYF

abundance: many
j_gene: TRBJ1-2
v_gene: TRBV7-8
d_gene: TRBD1
len: 13
CDR3nt: TGTGCCAGCAGCTTAGACCCCCAGGGGGTAAGAACCTTC
CDR3aa: CASSLDPQGVRTF

abundance: many
j_gene: TRBJ1-5
v_gene: TRBV20-1
d_gene: TRBD1
len: 16
CDR3nt: TGCAGTGCTTCAACAGGGGCCGCGTGGAGCAATCAGCCCCAGCATTTT
CDR3aa: CSASTGAAWSNQPQHF

abundance: many
j_gene: TRBJ1-4
v_gene: TRBV15
d_gene: -
len: 13
CDR3nt: TGTGCCACCAACGCAGGGATGGATGAAAAACTGTTTTTT
CDR3aa: CATNAGMDEKLFF

abundance: many
j_gene: TRBJ1-1
v_gene: TRBV7-9
d_gene: TRBD1
len: 17
CDR3nt: TGTGCCAGCAGCTTAGGGACAGGCTCTCTTACAGTCACTGAAGCTTTCTTT
CDR3aa: CASSLGTGSLTVTEAFF

abundance: many
j_gene: TRBJ2-1
v_gene: TRBV20-1
d_gene: TRBD1
len: 14
CDR3nt: TGCAGTGCTAGAGGGACAGGGGATTACAATGAGCAGTTCTTC
CDR3aa: CSARGTGDYNEQFF

abundance: many
j_gene: TRBJ2-7
v_gene: TRBV6-9
d_gene: TRBD1
len: 13
CDR3nt: TGTGCCAGCAGATTGGACAGGGCCTACGAGCAGTACTTC
CDR3aa: CASRLDRAYEQYF

abundance: many
j_gene: TRBJ1-2
v_gene: TRBV4-1
d_gene: -
len: 11
CDR3nt: TGCGCCAGCAGCCAGTCCGACTCTATCCTGTTC
CDR3aa: CASSQSDSILF

abundance: many
j_gene: TRBJ2-7
v_gene: TRBV14
d_gene: TRBD1
len: 15
CDR3nt: TGTGCCAGCAGCTTCGGACAGGGCAGCTCCTACGAGCAGTACTTC
CDR3aa: CASSFGQGSSYEQYF

abundance: many
j_gene: TRBJ1-2
v_gene: TRBV9
d_gene: -
len: 12
CDR3nt: TGTGCCAGCAGCGCCCTCCCTCTTGGCTACACCTTC
CDR3aa: CASSALPLGYTF

abundance: many
j_gene: TRBJ2-2
v_gene: TRBV5-1
d_gene: TRBD1
len: 14
CDR3nt: TGCGCCAGCCAGCGGACAGGAGGCACCGGGGAGCTGTTTTTT
CDR3aa: CASQRTGGTGELFF

abundance: many
j_gene: TRBJ1-1
v_gene: TRBV5-1
d_gene: -
len: 14
CDR3nt: TGCGCCAGCAGCTTGTCTTTGCGGGACACTGAAGCTTTCTTT
CDR3aa: CASSLSLRDTEAFF

abundance: once
j_gene: TRBJ2-3
v_gene: TRBV24-1
d_gene: -
len: 16
CDR3nt: TGTGCCACCGGGTCAGGGCGAGGAAAGTTCACAGATACGCAGTATTTT
CDR3aa: CATGSGRGKFTDTQYF

abundance: many
j_gene: TRBJ1-2
v_gene: TRBV5-1
d_gene: -
len: 14
CDR3nt: TGCGCCAGCAGCCTCACAACTTCTAACTATGGCTACACCTTC
CDR3aa: CASSLTTSNYGYTF

abundance: many
j_gene: TRBJ1-2
v_gene: TRBV20-1
d_gene: -
len: 10
CDR3nt: TGCAGTGGAGAAGGCGATGGCTACACCTTC
CDR3aa: CSGEGDGYTF

abundance: many
j_gene: TRBJ2-3
v_gene: TRBV5-1
d_gene: -
len: 16
CDR3nt: TGCGCCAGCAGCGCCGGGATAAACCTTTCCACAGATACGCAGTATTTT
CDR3aa: CASSAGINLSTDTQYF

abundance: many
j_gene: TRBJ1-3
v_gene: TRBV20-1
d_gene: TRBD1
len: 14
CDR3nt: TGCAGTGCTAGAGATCCCCGACAGGGCAACACCATATATTTT
CDR3aa: CSARDPRQGNTIYF

abundance: many
j_gene: TRBJ1-6
v_gene: TRBV20-1
d_gene: TRBD1
len: 13
CDR3nt: TGCAGTGTAAAGGGACAGGGGTCATCACCCCTCCACTTT
CDR3aa: CSVKGQGSSPLHF

abundance: -
j_gene: TRBJ2-5
v_gene: TRBV10-3
d_gene: -
len: 12
CDR3nt: TGTGCCAACGTTAAGTACCAAGAGACCCAGTACTTC
CDR3aa: CANVKYQETQYF

abundance: many
j_gene: TRBJ2-7
v_gene: TRBV11-2
d_gene: -
len: 14
CDR3nt: TGTGCCAGCAGCTTAGGTTCCCAGGCCTACGAGCAGTACTTC
CDR3aa: CASSLGSQAYEQYF

abundance: many
j_gene: TRBJ1-1
v_gene: TRBV7-2
d_gene: TRBD1
len: 13
CDR3nt: TGTGCCAGCAGCCGACAGGGTAACACTGAAGCTTTCTTT
CDR3aa: CASSRQGNTEAFF

abundance: many
j_gene: TRBJ2-3
v_gene: TRBV20-1
d_gene: TRBD1
len: 16
CDR3nt: TGCAGTGCTAGAGATCCCCGACAGGGTGGAACAGATACGCAGTATTTT
CDR3aa: CSARDPRQGGTDTQYF

abundance: many
j_gene: TRBJ1-2
v_gene: TRBV7-3
d_gene: TRBD1
len: 16
CDR3nt: TGTGCCAGCAGCTTAACCCCGGGACAGGGAGCTGATGGCTACACCTTC
CDR3aa: CASSLTPGQGADGYTF

abundance: many
j_gene: TRBJ1-2
v_gene: TRBV18
d_gene: -
len: 15
CDR3nt: TGTGCCAGCTCACCACCGACGGGACAAGACTATGGCTACACCTTC
CDR3aa: CASSPPTGQDYGYTF

abundance: many
j_gene: TRBJ2-2
v_gene: TRBV5-1
d_gene: TRBD2
len: 19
CDR3nt: TGCGCCAGCAGCCCTCGGCCCAGCGGGGGGGCGCTGAACACCGGGGAGCTGTTTTTT
CDR3aa: CASSPRPSGGALNTGELFF

abundance: many
j_gene: TRBJ2-1
v_gene: TRBV6-7
d_gene: -
len: 13
CDR3nt: TGTGCCAGCGGTTCAGGGGTTCACAATGAGCAGTTCTTC
CDR3aa: CASGSGVHNEQFF

abundance: many
j_gene: TRBJ2-1
v_gene: TRBV5-1
d_gene: -
len: 15
CDR3nt: TGCGCCAGCAGCTTGTTTCCCCTAGCCGGTAATGAGCAGTTCTTC
CDR3aa: CASSLFPLAGNEQFF

abundance: many
j_gene: TRBJ1-2
v_gene: TRBV20-1
d_gene: -
len: 16
CDR3nt: TGCAGTGCTAGAGCCTCGGACAGCCGCGTTAACTATGGCTACACCTTC
CDR3aa: CSARASDSRVNYGYTF

abundance: many
j_gene: TRBJ2-1
v_gene: TRBV2
d_gene: -
len: 15
CDR3nt: TGTGCCAGCAGTCAACGCCGGACCTCCTACAATGAGCAGTTCTTC
CDR3aa: CASSQRRTSYNEQFF

abundance: many
j_gene: TRBJ1-1
v_gene: TRBV10-3
d_gene: -
len: 11
CDR3nt: TGTGCCATCAGTGGTATGGCTGAAGCTTTCTTT
CDR3aa: CAISGMAEAFF

abundance: many
j_gene: TRBJ2-5
v_gene: TRBV9
d_gene: TRBD2
len: 15
CDR3nt: TGTGCCAGCAGCGTAGTCGGGGGGAGGTCTGAGACCCAGTACTTC
CDR3aa: CASSVVGGRSETQYF

abundance: many
j_gene: TRBJ1-1
v_gene: TRBV7-3
d_gene: TRBD1
len: 14
CDR3nt: TGTGCCAGCAGCCTGGACAGGACCAACACTGAAGCTTTCTTT
CDR3aa: CASSLDRTNTEAFF

abundance: many
j_gene: TRBJ1-5
v_gene: TRBV3-1
d_gene: -
len: 16
CDR3nt: TGTGCCAGCAGCCTAGGTCCCCCTGCGGGCAATCAGCCCCAGCATTTT
CDR3aa: CASSLGPPAGNQPQHF

abundance: many
j_gene: TRBJ1-2
v_gene: TRBV6-4
d_gene: -
len: 12
CDR3nt: TGTGCCAGCAGTGACCCGTTTGGTGGCTACACCTTC
CDR3aa: CASSDPFGGYTF